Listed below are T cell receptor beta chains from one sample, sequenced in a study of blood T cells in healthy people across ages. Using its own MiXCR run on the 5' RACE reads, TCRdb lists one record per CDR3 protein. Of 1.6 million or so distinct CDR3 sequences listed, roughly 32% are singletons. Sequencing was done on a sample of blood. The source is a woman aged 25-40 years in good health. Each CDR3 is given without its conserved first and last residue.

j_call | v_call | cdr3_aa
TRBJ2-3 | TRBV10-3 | AISDPVGTEGPLGVTQY
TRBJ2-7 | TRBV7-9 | ASNQGQNSYEQY
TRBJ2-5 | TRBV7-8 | ASSLAVDGGTQY
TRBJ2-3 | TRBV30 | AWSVGGSTDTQY
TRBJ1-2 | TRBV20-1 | SAGQAAYGHT
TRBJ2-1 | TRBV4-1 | ASSPAGLAVVNEQF
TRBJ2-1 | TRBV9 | ARSQLTGNSYNEQF
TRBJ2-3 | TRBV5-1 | ASSRAPGVAAYTDTQY
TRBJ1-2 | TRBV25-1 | ASQGLAGYT
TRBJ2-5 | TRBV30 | AWSPNRGFTQQY
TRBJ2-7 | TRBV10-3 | AISESNPGEQY
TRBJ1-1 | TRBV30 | AWSVKNTEAF
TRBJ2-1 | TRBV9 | ASSVQGHPDNEQF
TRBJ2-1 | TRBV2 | ASSRPGGSYNEQF
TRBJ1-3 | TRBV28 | ASKRTLSSGNTIY
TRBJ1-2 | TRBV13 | ASSNPGTGGHGGYT
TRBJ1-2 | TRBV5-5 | ASSLGQRPGGYT
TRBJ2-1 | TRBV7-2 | ASSLFAGGYNEQF
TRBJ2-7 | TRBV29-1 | SVEVGQGYEQY
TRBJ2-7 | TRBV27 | ASSLRFVGQGPYEQY
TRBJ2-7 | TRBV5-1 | ASSPETIYEQY
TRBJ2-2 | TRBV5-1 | ASSIMGNTGELF
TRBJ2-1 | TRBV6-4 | ASRGPKSYNEQF
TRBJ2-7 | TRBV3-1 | ASSRLTGSYEQY
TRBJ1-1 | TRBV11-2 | ASSSKNTEAF
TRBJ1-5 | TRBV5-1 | ASSLDAQGSGQPQH
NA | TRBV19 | ASSPHPLAGLYEQY
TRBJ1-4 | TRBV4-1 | ASSQIQGNEKLF
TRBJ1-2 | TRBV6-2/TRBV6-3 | ASSYPGADYGYT
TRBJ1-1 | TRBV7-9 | ASSLAALAGNTEAF
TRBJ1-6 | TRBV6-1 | ASSGQGAPDSPLH
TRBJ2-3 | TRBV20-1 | SGTLADGTDTQY
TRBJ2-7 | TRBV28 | ASGLDRDEQY
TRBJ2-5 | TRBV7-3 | ASSKVLGPQETQY
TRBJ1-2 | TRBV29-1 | SVESRDRGRDGYT
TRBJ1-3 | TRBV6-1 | ASSESAYNSGNTIY
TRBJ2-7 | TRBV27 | ASSPGGEGIEQY
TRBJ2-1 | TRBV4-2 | ASSQVAGLGFNEQF
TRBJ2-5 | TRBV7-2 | ASSLPGQGIQETQY
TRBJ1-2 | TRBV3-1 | ASSPTPGQGDYGYT
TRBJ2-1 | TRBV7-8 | ASVGQGRIGNEQF
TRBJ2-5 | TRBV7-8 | ASSLVGGQESKETQY
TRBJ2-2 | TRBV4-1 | ASSQAGPWPGELF
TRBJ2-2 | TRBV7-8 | VSSLLAGTHGELF
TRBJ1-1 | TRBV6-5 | ASTKARGNTEAF
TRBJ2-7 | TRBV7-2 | ASSLTPGNYEQY
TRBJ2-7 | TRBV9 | ASSVGDRPDSYEQY
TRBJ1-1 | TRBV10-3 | AIRDRDTEAF
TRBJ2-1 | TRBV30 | TWSATGTGRDEQF
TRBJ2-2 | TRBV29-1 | SVQGTGEDTGELF
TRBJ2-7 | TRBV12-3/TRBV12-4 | ASLASTNPYEQY
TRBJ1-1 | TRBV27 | ASSFGTGGAGTEAF
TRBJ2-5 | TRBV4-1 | ASSRSGRGEGYRGETQY
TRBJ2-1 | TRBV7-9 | ASSLVAWEKQF
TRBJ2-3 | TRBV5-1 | ASSRGQGADTQY
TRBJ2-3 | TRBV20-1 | SAWGAETSGGRTDTQY
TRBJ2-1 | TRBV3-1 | ASGEIAGSNNEQF
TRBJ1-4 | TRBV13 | ASSSAGTVTNEKLF
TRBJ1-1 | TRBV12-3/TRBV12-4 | ASSPGILTIEAF